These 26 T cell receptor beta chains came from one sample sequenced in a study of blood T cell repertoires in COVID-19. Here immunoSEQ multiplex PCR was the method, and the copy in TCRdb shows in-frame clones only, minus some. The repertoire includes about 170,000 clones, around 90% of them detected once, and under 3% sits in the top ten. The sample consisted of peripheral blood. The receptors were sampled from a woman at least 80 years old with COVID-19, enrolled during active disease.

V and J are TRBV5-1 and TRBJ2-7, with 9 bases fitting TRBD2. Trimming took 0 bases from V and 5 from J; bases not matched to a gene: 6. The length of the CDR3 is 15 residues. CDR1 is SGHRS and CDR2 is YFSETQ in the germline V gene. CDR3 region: CASSLEGGRADEQYF. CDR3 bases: TGCGCCAGCAGCTTGGAAGGCGGGAGGGCCGACGAGCAGTACTTC.

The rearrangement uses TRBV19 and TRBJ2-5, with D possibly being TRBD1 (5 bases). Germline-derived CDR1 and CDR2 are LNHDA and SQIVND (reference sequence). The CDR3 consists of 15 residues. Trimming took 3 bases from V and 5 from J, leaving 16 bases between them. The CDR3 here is CASSIRGWGLETQYF. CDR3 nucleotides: TGTGCCAGTAGTATTAGGGGCTGGGGTCTCGAGACCCAGTACTTC.

The CDR3 DNA is TGTGCCAGCAGCTTCGATTCTGGGGGGCCCCTCCACTTT. As protein: CASSFDSGGPLHF. V and J are TRBV7-9 and TRBJ1-6, with D maybe TRBD1 (5 bases). Trimming removed 3 bases at V and 13 bases at J, with 13 bases between. This CDR3 region has 13 residues. CDR1 and CDR2 from the germline V gene are SEHNR and FQNEAQ (reference sequence).

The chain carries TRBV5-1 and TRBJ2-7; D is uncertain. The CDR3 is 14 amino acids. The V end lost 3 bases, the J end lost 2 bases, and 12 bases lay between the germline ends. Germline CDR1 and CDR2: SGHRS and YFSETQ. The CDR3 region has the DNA TGCGCCAGCAGCTCCACATCCCCCACCTACGAGCAGTACTTC. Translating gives CASSSTSPTYEQYF.

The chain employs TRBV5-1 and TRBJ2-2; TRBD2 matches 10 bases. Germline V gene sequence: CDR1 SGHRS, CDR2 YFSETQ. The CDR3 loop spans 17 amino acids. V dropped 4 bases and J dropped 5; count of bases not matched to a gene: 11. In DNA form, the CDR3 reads TGCGCCAGCAGCAGTACTAGCGGGAATCTCCTAACCGGGGAGCTGTTTTTT. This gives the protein CASSSTSGNLLTGELFF.

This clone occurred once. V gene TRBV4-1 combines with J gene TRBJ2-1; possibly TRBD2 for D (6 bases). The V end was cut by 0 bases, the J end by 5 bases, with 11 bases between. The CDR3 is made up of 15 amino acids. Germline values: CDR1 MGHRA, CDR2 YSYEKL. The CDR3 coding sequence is TGCGCCAGCAGCCAAGACCGGGGAGGCCACAATGAGCAGTTCTTC. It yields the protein CASSQDRGGHNEQFF.

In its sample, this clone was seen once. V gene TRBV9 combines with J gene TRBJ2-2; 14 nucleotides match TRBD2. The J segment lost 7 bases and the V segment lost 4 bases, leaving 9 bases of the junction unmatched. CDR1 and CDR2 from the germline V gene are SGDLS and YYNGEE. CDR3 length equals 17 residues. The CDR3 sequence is CASSTRGTSGGDGELFF. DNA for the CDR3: TGTGCCAGCAGCACCCGAGGGACTAGCGGGGGAGACGGGGAGCTGTTTTTT.

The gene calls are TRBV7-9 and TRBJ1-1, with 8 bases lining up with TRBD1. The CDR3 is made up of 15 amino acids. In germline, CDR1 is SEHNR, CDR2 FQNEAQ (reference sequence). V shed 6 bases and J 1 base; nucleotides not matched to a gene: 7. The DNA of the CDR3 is TGTGCCAGCAGACCAGCGACAGGGGCGAACACTGAAGCTTTCTTT. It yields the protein CASRPATGANTEAFF.

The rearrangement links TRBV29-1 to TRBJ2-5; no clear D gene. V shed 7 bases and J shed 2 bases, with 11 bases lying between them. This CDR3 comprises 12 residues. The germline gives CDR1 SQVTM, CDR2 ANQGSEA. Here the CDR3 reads CSAEAQQETQYF. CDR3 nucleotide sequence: TGCAGCGCAGAGGCCCAGCAAGAGACCCAGTACTTC. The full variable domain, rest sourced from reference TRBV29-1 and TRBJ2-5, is SAVISQKPSRDICQRGTSLTIQCQVDSQVTMMFWYRQQPGQSLTLIATANQGSEATYESGFVIDKFPISRPNLTFSTLTVSNMSPEDSSIYLCSAEAQQETQYFGPGTRLLVL.

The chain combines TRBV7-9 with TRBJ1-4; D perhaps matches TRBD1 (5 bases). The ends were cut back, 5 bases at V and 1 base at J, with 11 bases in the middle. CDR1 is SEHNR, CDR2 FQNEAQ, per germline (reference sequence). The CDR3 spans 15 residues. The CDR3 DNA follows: TGTGCCAGCAGCCCACGGGGGGGAACTAATGAAAAACTGTTTTTT. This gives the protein CASSPRGGTNEKLFF.

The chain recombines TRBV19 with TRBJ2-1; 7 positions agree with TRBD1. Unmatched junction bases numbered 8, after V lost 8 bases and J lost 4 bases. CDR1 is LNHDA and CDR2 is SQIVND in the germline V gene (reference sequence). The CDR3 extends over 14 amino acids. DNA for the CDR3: TGTGCCAGTGTGGGGACAGCCCTATACAATGAGCAGTTCTTC. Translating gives CASVGTALYNEQFF.

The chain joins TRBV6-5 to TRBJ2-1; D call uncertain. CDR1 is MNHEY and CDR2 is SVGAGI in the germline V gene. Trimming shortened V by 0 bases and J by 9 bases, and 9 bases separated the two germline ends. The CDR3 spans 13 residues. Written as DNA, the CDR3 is TGTGCCAGCAGTTACTCGTCCTCTTCTGAGCAGTTCTTC. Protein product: CASSYSSSSEQFF.

The CDR3 DNA reads as TGCGCCAGCAGCCAAGGCGGGACGAGCAATCAGCCCCAGCATTTT. Translation gives CASSQGGTSNQPQHF. The V gene is TRBV4-1, the J gene TRBJ1-5; possibly TRBD1 for D (5 bases). This CDR3 contains 15 residues. Germline loops: CDR1 MGHRA, CDR2 YSYEKL. Trimming stripped 1 base from V and 1 base from J, with 8 bases between.

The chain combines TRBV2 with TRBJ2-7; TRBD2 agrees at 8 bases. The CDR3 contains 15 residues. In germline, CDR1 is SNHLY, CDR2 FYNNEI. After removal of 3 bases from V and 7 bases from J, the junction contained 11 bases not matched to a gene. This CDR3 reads CASSDRAGGQGEQYF. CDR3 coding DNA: TGTGCCAGCAGTGATCGGGCGGGAGGACAAGGAGAGCAGTACTTC.

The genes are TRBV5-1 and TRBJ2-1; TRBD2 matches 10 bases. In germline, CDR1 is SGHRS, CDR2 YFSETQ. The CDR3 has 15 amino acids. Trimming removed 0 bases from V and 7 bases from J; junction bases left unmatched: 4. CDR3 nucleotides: TGCGCCAGCAGCTTGGGACTAGCGGGCTTAAATGAGCAGTTCTTC. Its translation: CASSLGLAGLNEQFF.

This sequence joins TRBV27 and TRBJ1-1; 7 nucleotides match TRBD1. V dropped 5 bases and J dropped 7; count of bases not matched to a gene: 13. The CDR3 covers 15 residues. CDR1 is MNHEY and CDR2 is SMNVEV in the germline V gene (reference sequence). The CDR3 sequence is CASSKRGQGIVEAFF. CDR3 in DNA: TGTGCCAGCAGTAAAAGGGGGCAGGGAATTGTTGAAGCTTTCTTT.

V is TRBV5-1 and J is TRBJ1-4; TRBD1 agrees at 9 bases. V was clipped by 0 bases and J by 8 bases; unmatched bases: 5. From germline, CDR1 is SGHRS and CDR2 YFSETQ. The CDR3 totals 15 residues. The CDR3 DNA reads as TGCGCCAGCAGCTTGGACGGGACAGGGACCGAAAAACTGTTTTTT. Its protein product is CASSLDGTGTEKLFF.

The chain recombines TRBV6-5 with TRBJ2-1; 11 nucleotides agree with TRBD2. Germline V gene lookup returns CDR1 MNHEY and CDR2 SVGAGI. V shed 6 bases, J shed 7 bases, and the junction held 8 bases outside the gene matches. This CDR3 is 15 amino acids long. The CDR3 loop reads CASSQSSGRKNEQFF. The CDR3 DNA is TGTGCCAGCAGCCAATCTAGCGGGAGGAAGAATGAGCAGTTCTTC.

The CDR3 loop is CASSPHGTSGRETQYF. CDR3 coding DNA: TGTGCCAGCAGCCCCCACGGGACTAGCGGGCGGGAGACCCAGTACTTC. V and J are TRBV7-2 and TRBJ2-5; 12 bases are shared with TRBD2. V was pared by 5 bases and J by 5 bases, with 9 bases of the junction left unmatched. The CDR3 runs to 16 residues. Germline V CDR1 and CDR2: SGHTA, FQGNSA. The full variable domain, its missing parts supplied by reference TRBV7-2 and TRBJ2-5, is GAGVSQSPSNKVTEKGKDVELRCDPISGHTALYWYRQSLGQGLEFLIYFQGNSAPDKSGLPSDRFSAERTGGSVSTLTIQRTQQEDSAVYLCASSPHGTSGRETQYFGPGTRLLVL.

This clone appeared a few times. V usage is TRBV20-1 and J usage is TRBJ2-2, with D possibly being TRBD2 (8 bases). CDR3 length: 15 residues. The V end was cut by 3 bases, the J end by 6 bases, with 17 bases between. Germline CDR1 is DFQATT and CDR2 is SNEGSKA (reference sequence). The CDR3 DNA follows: TGCAGTGCTAGTCTGTATAGCGGGACAGCCGGGGAGCTGTTTTTT. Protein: CSASLYSGTAGELFF.

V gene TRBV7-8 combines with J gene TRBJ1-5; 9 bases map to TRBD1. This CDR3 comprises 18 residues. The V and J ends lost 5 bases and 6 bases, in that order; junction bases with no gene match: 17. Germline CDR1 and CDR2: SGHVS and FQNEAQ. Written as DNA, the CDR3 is TGTGCCAGCAGCCCTACCGGGACAGGGCTTAGGAGTGGTCAGCCCCAGCATTTT. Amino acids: CASSPTGTGLRSGQPQHF.

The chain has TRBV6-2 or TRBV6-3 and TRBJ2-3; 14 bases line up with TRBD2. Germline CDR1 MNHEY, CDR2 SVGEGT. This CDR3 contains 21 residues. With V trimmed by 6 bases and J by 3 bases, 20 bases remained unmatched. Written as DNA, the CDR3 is TGTGCCAGCAGCTGGACCACCGGGACTAGCGGGAGAGGCGGGGGGACAGATACGCAGTATTTT. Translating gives CASSWTTGTSGRGGGTDTQYF.

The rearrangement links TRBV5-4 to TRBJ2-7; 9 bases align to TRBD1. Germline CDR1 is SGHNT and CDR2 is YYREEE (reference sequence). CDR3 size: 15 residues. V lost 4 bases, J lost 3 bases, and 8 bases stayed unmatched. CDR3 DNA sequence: TGTGCCAGCAGCGGTCGGACAGGGGACCGCTACGAGCAGTACTTC. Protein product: CASSGRTGDRYEQYF.

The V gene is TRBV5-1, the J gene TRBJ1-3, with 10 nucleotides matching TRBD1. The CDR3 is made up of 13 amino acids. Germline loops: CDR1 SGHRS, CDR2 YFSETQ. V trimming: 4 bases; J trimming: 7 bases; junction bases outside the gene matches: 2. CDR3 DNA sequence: TGCGCCAGCAGCCCGGACAGGGGGAACACCATATATTTT. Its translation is CASSPDRGNTIYF.

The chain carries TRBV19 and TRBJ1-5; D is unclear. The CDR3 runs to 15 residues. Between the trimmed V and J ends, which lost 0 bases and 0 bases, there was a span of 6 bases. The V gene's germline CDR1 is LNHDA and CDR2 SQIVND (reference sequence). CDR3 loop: CASSIDPNSNQPQHF. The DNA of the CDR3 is TGTGCCAGTAGTATAGATCCAAATAGCAATCAGCCCCAGCATTTT.

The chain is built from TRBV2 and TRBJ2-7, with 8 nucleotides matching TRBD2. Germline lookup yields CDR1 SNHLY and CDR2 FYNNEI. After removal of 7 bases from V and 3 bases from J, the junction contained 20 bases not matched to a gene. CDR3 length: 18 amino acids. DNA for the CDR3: TGTGCCAGCACCCTTGGGCTTATGGTAGCGGGACTCTACTACGAGCAGTACTTC. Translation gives CASTLGLMVAGLYYEQYF. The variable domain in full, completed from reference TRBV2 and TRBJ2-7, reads EPEVTQTPSHQVTQMGQEVILRCVPISNHLYFYWYRQILGQKVEFLVSFYNNEISEKSEIFDDQFSVERPDGSNFTLKIRSTKLEDSAMYFCASTLGLMVAGLYYEQYFGPGTRLTVT.